This is a list of T cell receptor beta chains from one sample in a study of graft-versus-host responses after intestinal transplantation. Assay used: immunoSEQ multiplex PCR; TCRdb lists only in-frame clones, some missing. Here the sample spans roughly 80,000 clones, around nine tenths being singletons. Antigens of these TCRs are unknown. Sequencing used unstimulated CD8+ T cells sorted from spleen or lymph node cells, obtained before transplant. These receptors were taken from a human donor who was the organ donor for an intestinal transplant. CDR3s include the opening cysteine and the closing phenylalanine or tryptophan. Where a row states a size, it is once, few, many or the class of an expanded clone; other rows omit it.

>TRBV5-1|TRBJ2-1|-
CASSLGLGSYNEQFF
>TRBV5-1|TRBJ1-1|once
CASSLIGDLNTEAFF
>TRBV21-1|TRBJ2-5|-
CASSKASGAFEQYF
>TRBV5-4|TRBJ1-4|few
CASSPGRGPATNEKLFF
>TRBV27|TRBJ2-7|once
CASSLTDSYEQYF
>TRBV2|TRBJ1-1|-
CASSEVRDRAMNTEAFF
>TRBV9|TRBJ1-6|-
CASSGRDGFNSPLHF
>TRBV6-5|TRBJ2-7|-
CASSLGTSGGYEQYF
>TRBV6-5|TRBJ1-3|-
CASSPRTVSGNTIYF
>TRBV7-9|TRBJ1-5|-
CASSLTGVGQPQHF
>TRBV6-5|TRBJ2-5|-
CASSGGQGREETQYF
>TRBV6-5|TRBJ1-2|-
CASSYMGTTYGYTF
>TRBV5-1|TRBJ2-3|-
CASSLGVDTQYF
>TRBV4-2|TRBJ2-2|once
CASSQTGSATGELFF
>TRBV2|TRBJ1-1|-
CASSLILAFF
>TRBV27|TRBJ2-1|-
CASSLGIGTNEQFF
>TRBV30|TRBJ2-2|-
CAWYPLPDRGRTGELFF
>TRBV7-2|TRBJ1-5|-
CASSRYGGRRNQPQHF
>TRBV10-2|TRBJ2-1|once
CASSVTPSSYNEQFF
>TRBV5-6|TRBJ1-2|-
CASSWIQGPYGYTF
>TRBV19|TRBJ1-2|-
CASRPGQGAGYGYTF
>TRBV6-5|TRBJ2-7|-
CASSFAQAGYEQYF
>TRBV19|TRBJ1-6|-
CASSISDSLNSPLHF
>TRBV4-1|TRBJ1-4|once
CASSQPMTRIPNEKLFF
>TRBV5-1|TRBJ1-1|-
CASSLDGWTTEAFF
>TRBV25-1|TRBJ2-7|-
CASSDSRRTGVTNEQYF
>TRBV4-1|TRBJ2-7|-
CASSQGGGYEQYF
>TRBV6-1|TRBJ1-3|-
CASSDLRGDRQSGNTIYF
>TRBV9|TRBJ2-3|-
CASSVGGSTDTQYF
>TRBV9|TRBJ2-2|-
CASSDSRTGELFF
>TRBV30|TRBJ2-1|-
CAWSVLGERFF
>TRBV19|TRBJ2-2|-
CASSPWTGDTGELFF